The rows below give T cell receptor beta chains drawn from one sample of a study of T cell changes during pregnancy in multiple sclerosis. Profiled with immunoSEQ multiplex PCR; TCRdb holds only in-frame clones, not every one. Of about 83,000 clones listed, about 89% were seen once; the top ten hold around 3.4%. The starting material was PBMCs, obtained in the first trimester of pregnancy. These receptors all come from a female donor in good health, serving as a control in a pregnancy study. Some clones in this sample may be carry-over from other donors' samples. CDR3s include the opening cysteine and the closing phenylalanine or tryptophan. D genes are given only for firm matches. Size tells how often a clone was seen (once, few, many) or the class of an expanded clone, and some rows leave it out.

v_gene: TRBV4-1
j_gene: TRBJ2-7
d_gene: TRBD2
abundance: .
CDR3aa: CASSQPSGRENEQYF
CDR3nt: TGCGCCAGCAGCCAACCTAGCGGGAGGGAAAACGAGCAGTACTTC

v_gene: TRBV4-3
j_gene: TRBJ2-5
d_gene: .
abundance: .
CDR3aa: CASSPLHGETQYF
CDR3nt: TGCGCCAGCAGCCCCCTCCACGGAGAGACCCAGTACTTC

v_gene: TRBV6-1
j_gene: TRBJ2-5
d_gene: TRBD2
abundance: .
CDR3aa: CASSELGGRQETQYF
CDR3nt: TGTGCCAGCAGTGAATTGGGGGGGAGGCAAGAGACCCAGTACTTC

v_gene: TRBV7-6
j_gene: TRBJ2-7
d_gene: TRBD1
abundance: .
CDR3aa: CASSLGQGNYEQYF
CDR3nt: TGTGCCAGCAGCTTAGGACAGGGGAATTACGAGCAGTACTTC

v_gene: TRBV2
j_gene: TRBJ2-1
d_gene: TRBD2
abundance: .
CDR3aa: CASRQREAGGNEQFF
CDR3nt: TGTGCCAGCAGGCAGCGGGAGGCGGGAGGCAATGAGCAGTTCTTC

v_gene: TRBV6-5
j_gene: TRBJ2-1
d_gene: .
abundance: .
CDR3aa: CASNILGRIGEQFF
CDR3nt: TGTGCCAGCAATATACTAGGTCGGATCGGTGAGCAGTTCTTC

v_gene: TRBV6-6
j_gene: TRBJ2-1
d_gene: .
abundance: .
CDR3aa: CASRGVANEQFF
CDR3nt: TGTGCCAGCAGGGGCGTTGCGAATGAGCAGTTCTTC

v_gene: TRBV7-9
j_gene: TRBJ2-7
d_gene: .
abundance: .
CDR3aa: CASSSNYEQYF
CDR3nt: TGTGCCAGCAGCTCCAACTACGAGCAGTACTTC

v_gene: TRBV5-1
j_gene: TRBJ2-5
d_gene: TRBD2
abundance: .
CDR3aa: CASRRTGTNPRVETQYF
CDR3nt: TGCGCCAGCAGGCGTACCGGGACTAATCCCCGTGTGGAGACCCAGTACTTC

v_gene: TRBV28
j_gene: TRBJ1-5
d_gene: TRBD1
abundance: few
CDR3aa: CASSTGAPQHF
CDR3nt: TGTGCCAGCAGTACAGGGGCCCCCCAGCATTTT

v_gene: TRBV2
j_gene: TRBJ1-6
d_gene: TRBD1
abundance: few
CDR3aa: CASTRKQGALISPLHF
CDR3nt: TGTGCCAGCACTAGAAAACAGGGGGCGCTTATTTCACCCCTCCACTTT

v_gene: TRBV18
j_gene: TRBJ1-1
d_gene: .
abundance: .
CDR3aa: CASSFSGQALVAFF
CDR3nt: TGTGCCAGCTCTTTTTCCGGACAAGCCCTCGTGGCTTTCTTT

v_gene: TRBV9
j_gene: TRBJ1-2
d_gene: TRBD1
abundance: .
CDR3aa: CASSGRGQGEINYGYTF
CDR3nt: TGTGCCAGCAGCGGTCGCGGACAGGGGGAGATTAACTATGGCTACACCTTC

v_gene: TRBV27
j_gene: TRBJ1-1
d_gene: .
abundance: few
CDR3aa: CASSFSGDTEAFF
CDR3nt: TGTGCCAGCAGTTTCTCGGGGGACACTGAAGCTTTCTTT

v_gene: TRBV5-3
j_gene: TRBJ1-6
d_gene: TRBD1
abundance: .
CDR3aa: CARSPDRGRNSPLHF
CDR3nt: TGTGCCAGAAGCCCGGACAGGGGTCGAAATTCACCCCTCCACTTT

v_gene: TRBV19
j_gene: TRBJ2-3
d_gene: TRBD2
abundance: .
CDR3aa: CASAGGKGTDTQYF
CDR3nt: TGTGCCAGTGCGGGGGGGAAGGGCACAGATACGCAGTATTTT

v_gene: TRBV5-1
j_gene: TRBJ2-5
d_gene: TRBD2
abundance: .
CDR3aa: CASSLAAGGGGQETQYF
CDR3nt: TGCGCCAGCAGCTTGGCCGCGGGAGGAGGAGGACAAGAGACCCAGTACTTC

v_gene: TRBV5-1
j_gene: TRBJ2-1
d_gene: TRBD2
abundance: once
CDR3aa: CASSYSGGSYNEQFF
CDR3nt: TGCGCCAGCAGCTACAGCGGGGGGTCCTACAATGAGCAGTTCTTC

v_gene: TRBV6-4
j_gene: TRBJ2-3
d_gene: .
abundance: .
CDR3aa: CASSDSGSTDTQYF
CDR3nt: TGTGCCAGCAGTGACAGCGGGAGCACAGATACGCAGTATTTT

v_gene: TRBV4-2
j_gene: TRBJ2-5
d_gene: .
abundance: .
CDR3aa: CASSQDRDLPETQYF
CDR3nt: TGTGCCAGCAGCCAAGACCGGGATTTACCAGAGACCCAGTACTTC

v_gene: TRBV28
j_gene: TRBJ1-5
d_gene: TRBD1
abundance: .
CDR3aa: CASSSGQGNNQPQHF
CDR3nt: TGTGCCAGCAGTTCGGGACAGGGAAACAATCAGCCCCAGCATTTT

v_gene: TRBV12-2
j_gene: TRBJ2-7
d_gene: .
abundance: few
CDR3aa: CASRLDGRTYEQYF
CDR3nt: TGTGCAAGTCGCTTAGATGGCAGGACCTACGAGCAGTACTTC

v_gene: TRBV15
j_gene: TRBJ2-3
d_gene: .
abundance: .
CDR3aa: CATSKGDDTDTQYF
CDR3nt: TGTGCCACCAGCAAGGGGGATGATACAGATACGCAGTATTTT

v_gene: TRBV5-1
j_gene: TRBJ2-1
d_gene: .
abundance: .
CDR3aa: CASAEMDNEQFF
CDR3nt: TGCGCCAGCGCGGAAATGGACAATGAGCAGTTCTTC

v_gene: TRBV9
j_gene: TRBJ1-1
d_gene: TRBD1
abundance: .
CDR3aa: CASSVTSDREAFF
CDR3nt: TGTGCCAGCAGCGTAACCTCGGACAGGGAAGCTTTCTTT

v_gene: TRBV28
j_gene: TRBJ1-4
d_gene: .
abundance: .
CDR3aa: CASSFPGTNEKLFF
CDR3nt: TGTGCCAGCAGTTTCCCAGGGACTAATGAAAAACTGTTTTTT

v_gene: TRBV28
j_gene: TRBJ2-5
d_gene: TRBD2
abundance: .
CDR3aa: CASSFGWLRRQTSGNQETQYF
CDR3nt: TGTGCCAGCAGTTTCGGGTGGCTGAGGAGACAGACTAGCGGGAACCAAGAGACCCAGTACTTC

v_gene: TRBV5-1
j_gene: TRBJ2-1
d_gene: .
abundance: .
CDR3aa: CASSALASSYNEQFF
CDR3nt: TGCGCCAGCAGCGCTTTAGCGAGCTCCTACAATGAGCAGTTCTTC

v_gene: TRBV6-6
j_gene: TRBJ2-3
d_gene: .
abundance: few
CDR3aa: CASSSPTGRTDTQYF
CDR3nt: TGTGCCAGCAGTTCCCCGACAGGGAGGACAGATACGCAGTATTTT